The rows below give T cell receptor beta chains drawn from one sample of a study of cytomegalovirus exposure and HLA in healthy donors. Profiling relied on immunoSEQ multiplex PCR, and the TCRdb table lists in-frame clones only, not all of them. The table shows about 98,000 clones, with about 81% occurring only once. The material sequenced was PBMCs. These receptors all stem from a man in his forties in good health and CMV-seronegative. CDR3s include the opening cysteine and the closing phenylalanine or tryptophan. A D gene is named only where the DNA matches it firmly. Part of the rows lack a size; the others show once, few, many or a class for expanded clones.

- TRBJ2-2 - TRBV18 CASSPGGNTGELFF TGTGCCAGCTCACCGGGGGGAAATACCGGGGAGCTGTTTTTT
- TRBJ2-2 - TRBV4-2 CASSRFTEGGELFF TGTGCCAGCAGCCGTTTTACGGAGGGCGGGGAGCTGTTTTTT
- TRBJ1-1 few TRBV29-1 CSVEGAGLAFF TGCAGCGTTGAAGGGGCGGGCTTAGCTTTCTTT
- TRBJ1-1 - TRBV7-9 CASSLRSNTEALF TGTGCCAGCAGCTTGAGGAGTAATACTGAAGCTCTCTTT
TRBD1 TRBJ1-1 few TRBV29-1 CSVERQGMNTEAFF TGCAGCGTCGAACGACAGGGAATGAACACTGAAGCTTTCTTT
- TRBJ1-1 - TRBV6-5 CASTGAHSGTEAFF TGTGCCAGCACGGGAGCCCATTCGGGCACTGAAGCTTTCTTT
TRBD1 TRBJ2-3 - TRBV9 CASSIQGAGIDTQYF TGTGCCAGCAGCATACAGGGGGCGGGCATCGATACGCAGTATTTT
TRBD2 TRBJ2-5 - TRBV7-9 CASSPPGTSGETQYF TGTGCCAGCAGCCCCCCCGGGACTAGCGGAGAGACCCAGTACTTC
TRBD2 TRBJ2-2 - TRBV7-2 CASSLAGGGTGELFF TGTGCCAGCAGCTTAGCTGGGGGGGGCACCGGGGAGCTGTTTTTT
- TRBJ2-1 - TRBV7-2 CASSLTGEPYNEQFF TGTGCCAGCAGCTTAACGGGGGAACCCTACAATGAGCAGTTCTTC
- TRBJ1-4 - TRBV28 CASMESSKLFF TGTGCCAGCATGGAGAGCTCAAAACTGTTTTTT
- TRBJ2-2 once TRBV7-9 CASSPWPGLNTGELFF TGTGCCAGCAGCCCGTGGCCGGGATTGAACACCGGGGAGCTGTTTTTT
TRBD1 TRBJ2-4 - TRBV5-1 CASSSPGTGDAKNIQYF TGCGCCAGCAGCTCCCCCGGGACAGGGGATGCCAAAAACATTCAGTACTTC
TRBD1 TRBJ1-2 few TRBV18 CASSPGTGGRGYTF TGTGCCAGCTCACCGGGGACAGGGGGACGTGGCTACACCTTC
- TRBJ1-1 - TRBV7-8 CASGGTGIFGTEAFF TGTGCCAGCGGCGGGACGGGGATCTTTGGCACTGAAGCTTTCTTT
TRBD1 TRBJ2-7 - TRBV4-1 CASSLRTGGYEQYF TGCGCCAGCAGCCTCAGGACAGGGGGCTACGAGCAGTACTTC
TRBD1 TRBJ1-5 - TRBV28 CASSPGTASNQPQHF TGTGCCAGCAGTCCCGGGACAGCTAGCAATCAGCCCCAGCATTTT